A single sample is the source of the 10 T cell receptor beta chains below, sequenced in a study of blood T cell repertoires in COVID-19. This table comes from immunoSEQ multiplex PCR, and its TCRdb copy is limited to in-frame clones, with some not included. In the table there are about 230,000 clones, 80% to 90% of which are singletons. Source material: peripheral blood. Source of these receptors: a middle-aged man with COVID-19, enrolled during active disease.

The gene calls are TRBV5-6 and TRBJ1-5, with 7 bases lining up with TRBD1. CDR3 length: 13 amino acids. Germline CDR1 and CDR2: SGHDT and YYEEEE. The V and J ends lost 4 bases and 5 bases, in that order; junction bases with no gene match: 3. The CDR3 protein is CASSKTGYQPQHF. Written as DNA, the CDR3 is TGTGCCAGCAGCAAGACAGGGTATCAGCCCCAGCATTTT.

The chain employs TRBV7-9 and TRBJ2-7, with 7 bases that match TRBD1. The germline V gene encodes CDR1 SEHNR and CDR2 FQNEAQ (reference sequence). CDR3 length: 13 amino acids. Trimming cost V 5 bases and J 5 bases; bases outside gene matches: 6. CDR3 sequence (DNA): TGTGCCAGCAGCCACCGGGACAGCCACGAGCAGTACTTC. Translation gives CASSHRDSHEQYF.

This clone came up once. The CDR3 here is CASSIGTVREKLFF. DNA of the CDR3: TGTGCCAGCAGCATCGGGACAGTACGGGAAAAACTGTTTTTT. The chain employs TRBV5-5 and TRBJ1-4; 7 nucleotides align to TRBD1. V gave up 4 bases and J gave up 8 bases; unmatched junction bases: 8. This CDR3 has 14 amino acids. CDR1 is SGHKS and CDR2 is YYEKEE in the germline V gene (reference sequence).

In nucleotides, the CDR3 is TGTGCCAGCTCGGGACAGCCGAACACTGAAGCTTTCTTT. Translation: CASSGQPNTEAFF. The chain employs TRBV6-5 and TRBJ1-1; 7 bases are a match to TRBD1. The V and J ends lost 8 bases and 1 base, in that order; junction bases with no gene match: 4. This CDR3 spans 13 amino acids. Germline V gene sequence: CDR1 MNHEY, CDR2 SVGAGI.

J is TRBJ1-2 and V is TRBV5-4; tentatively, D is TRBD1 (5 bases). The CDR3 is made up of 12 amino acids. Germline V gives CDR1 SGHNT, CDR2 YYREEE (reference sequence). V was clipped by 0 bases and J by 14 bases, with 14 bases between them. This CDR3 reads CASSLEAGLPTF. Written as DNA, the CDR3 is TGTGCCAGCAGCTTGGAGGCAGGGCTCCCTACCTTC.

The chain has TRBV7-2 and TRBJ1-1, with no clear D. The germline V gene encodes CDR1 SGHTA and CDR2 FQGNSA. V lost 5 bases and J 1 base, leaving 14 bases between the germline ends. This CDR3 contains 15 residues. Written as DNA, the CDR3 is TGTGCCAGCAGCGCCACAGTTTTCTGGAACACTGAAGCTTTCTTT. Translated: CASSATVFWNTEAFF.

In DNA form, the CDR3 reads TGTGCCAGCAGCTCCCAAGCGGGAGTGGTGGTTGAGCAGTTCTTC. The encoded protein is CASSSQAGVVVEQFF. The V call is TRBV7-9, the J call TRBJ2-1, with TRBD2 matching 8 bases. Unmatched junction bases numbered 11, after V lost 4 bases and J lost 9 bases. CDR3 length equals 15 residues. Germline V gene sequence: CDR1 SEHNR, CDR2 FQNEAQ (reference sequence).

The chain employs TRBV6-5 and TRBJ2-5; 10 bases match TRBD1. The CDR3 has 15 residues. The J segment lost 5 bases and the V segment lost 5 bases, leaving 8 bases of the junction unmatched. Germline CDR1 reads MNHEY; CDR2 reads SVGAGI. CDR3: CASSPWDRGGETQYF. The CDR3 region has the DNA TGTGCCAGCAGTCCTTGGGACAGGGGAGGGGAGACCCAGTACTTC.

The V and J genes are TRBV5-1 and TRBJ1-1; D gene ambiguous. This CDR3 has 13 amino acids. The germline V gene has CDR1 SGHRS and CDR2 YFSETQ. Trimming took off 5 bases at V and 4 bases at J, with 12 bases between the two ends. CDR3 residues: CASRHSNSTEAFF. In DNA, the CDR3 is TGCGCCAGCAGACACAGCAATTCCACTGAAGCTTTCTTT.

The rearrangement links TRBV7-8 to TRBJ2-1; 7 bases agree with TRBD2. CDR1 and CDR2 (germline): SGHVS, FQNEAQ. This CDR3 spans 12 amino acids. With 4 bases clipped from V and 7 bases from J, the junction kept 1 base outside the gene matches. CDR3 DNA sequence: TGTGCCAGCAGCTGGGGGGGGAATGAGCAGTTCTTC. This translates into CASSWGGNEQFF.